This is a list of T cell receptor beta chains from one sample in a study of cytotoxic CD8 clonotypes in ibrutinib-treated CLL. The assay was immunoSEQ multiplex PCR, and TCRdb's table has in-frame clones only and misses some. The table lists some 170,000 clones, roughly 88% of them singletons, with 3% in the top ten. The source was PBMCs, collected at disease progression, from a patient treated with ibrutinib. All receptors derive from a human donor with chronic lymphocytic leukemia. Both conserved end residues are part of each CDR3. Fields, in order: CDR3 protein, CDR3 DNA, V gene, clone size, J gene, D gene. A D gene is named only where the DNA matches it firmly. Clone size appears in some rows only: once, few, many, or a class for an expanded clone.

cdr3_aa: CAISDTGTSTSKNIQYF
cdr3_nt: TGTGCCATCAGTGATACCGGGACTAGTACTTCCAAAAACATTCAGTACTTC
v_call: TRBV10-3
clone_size: NA
j_call: TRBJ2-4
d_call: TRBD2

cdr3_aa: CASSLMNTEAFF
cdr3_nt: TGTGCCAGCAGCTTAATGAACACTGAAGCTTTCTTT
v_call: TRBV11-3
clone_size: NA
j_call: TRBJ1-1
d_call: NA

cdr3_aa: CASSATTGGDYGYTF
cdr3_nt: TGTGCCAGCAGCGCCACGACAGGGGGCGACTATGGCTACACCTTC
v_call: TRBV2
clone_size: many
j_call: TRBJ1-2
d_call: TRBD1

cdr3_aa: CASSPDSTNYEQYF
cdr3_nt: TGTGCCAGCAGCCCGGACAGTACGAACTACGAGCAGTACTTC
v_call: TRBV7-3
clone_size: NA
j_call: TRBJ2-7
d_call: NA

cdr3_aa: CASSVEGGLAGVDEQYF
cdr3_nt: TGTGCCAGCAGCGTAGAGGGGGGACTAGCGGGAGTAGACGAGCAGTACTTC
v_call: TRBV9
clone_size: NA
j_call: TRBJ2-7
d_call: TRBD2

cdr3_aa: CASSFGRTEAFF
cdr3_nt: TGTGCCAGCAGCTTTGGGCGGACCGAAGCTTTCTTT
v_call: TRBV14
clone_size: NA
j_call: TRBJ1-1
d_call: NA

cdr3_aa: CAWSVGQTNTEAFF
cdr3_nt: TGTGCCTGGAGTGTGGGACAGACGAACACTGAAGCTTTCTTT
v_call: TRBV30
clone_size: NA
j_call: TRBJ1-1
d_call: TRBD1

cdr3_aa: CASSRIPGNTGELFF
cdr3_nt: TGTGCCAGCAGCCGCATTCCGGGGAACACCGGGGAGCTGTTTTTT
v_call: TRBV7-3
clone_size: NA
j_call: TRBJ2-2
d_call: NA

cdr3_aa: CASSLELVTSYNEQFF
cdr3_nt: TGCGCCAGCAGCTTAGAACTAGTAACATCCTACAATGAGCAGTTCTTC
v_call: TRBV5-1
clone_size: NA
j_call: TRBJ2-1
d_call: NA

cdr3_aa: CSGRDSRETQYF
cdr3_nt: TGCAGCGGCAGGGATTCCCGGGAGACCCAGTACTTC
v_call: TRBV29-1
clone_size: NA
j_call: TRBJ2-5
d_call: NA

cdr3_aa: CAISESGLKTGSTDTQYF
cdr3_nt: TGTGCCATCAGTGAGTCGGGATTAAAAACGGGGTCCACAGATACGCAGTATTTT
v_call: TRBV10-3
clone_size: NA
j_call: TRBJ2-3
d_call: NA

cdr3_aa: CAWISGTGSWTQYF
cdr3_nt: TGTGCCTGGATCTCCGGGACAGGGAGTTGGACCCAGTACTTC
v_call: TRBV30
clone_size: NA
j_call: TRBJ2-5
d_call: TRBD1

cdr3_aa: CASSLGRSSTDTQYF
cdr3_nt: TGTGCCAGCAGCTTAGGGCGGTCTAGCACAGATACGCAGTATTTT
v_call: TRBV11-2
clone_size: NA
j_call: TRBJ2-3
d_call: NA

cdr3_aa: CASSLIRASEETQYF
cdr3_nt: TGCGCCAGCAGCTTGATTAGGGCTAGTGAAGAGACCCAGTACTTC
v_call: TRBV5-1
clone_size: NA
j_call: TRBJ2-5
d_call: NA

cdr3_aa: CASSPGDRRNTEAFF
cdr3_nt: TGTGCCAGCAGCCCGGGTGACAGGCGGAACACTGAAGCTTTCTTT
v_call: TRBV7-9
clone_size: NA
j_call: TRBJ1-1
d_call: NA

cdr3_aa: CASSLAGGPREQFF
cdr3_nt: TGTGCCAGCAGTCTAGCGGGAGGGCCGCGGGAGCAGTTCTTC
v_call: TRBV11-3
clone_size: NA
j_call: TRBJ2-1
d_call: TRBD2

cdr3_aa: CASSTSGSDNEQFF
cdr3_nt: TGTGCCAGCAGCACTAGCGGGAGCGACAATGAGCAGTTCTTC
v_call: TRBV5-4
clone_size: NA
j_call: TRBJ2-1
d_call: TRBD2

cdr3_aa: CASTEWDYTEAFF
cdr3_nt: TGTGCCAGCACCGAGTGGGATTATACTGAAGCTTTCTTT
v_call: TRBV2
clone_size: NA
j_call: TRBJ1-1
d_call: NA

cdr3_aa: CASRSRATVTDTQYF
cdr3_nt: TGTGCCAGCAGATCCAGAGCGACAGTCACAGATACGCAGTATTTT
v_call: TRBV7-2
clone_size: NA
j_call: TRBJ2-3
d_call: NA

cdr3_aa: CSVYISGYNEQFF
cdr3_nt: TGCAGCGTTTATATAAGCGGATACAATGAGCAGTTCTTC
v_call: TRBV29-1
clone_size: NA
j_call: TRBJ2-1
d_call: NA

cdr3_aa: CASSSRDADTQYF
cdr3_nt: TGTGCCAGCAGCTCGAGGGACGCAGATACGCAGTATTTT
v_call: TRBV11-3
clone_size: NA
j_call: TRBJ2-3
d_call: NA

cdr3_aa: CASSQDRASSYNSPLHF
cdr3_nt: TGTGCCAGCAGCCAAGACCGGGCCAGCTCCTATAATTCACCCCTCCACTTT
v_call: TRBV4-2
clone_size: NA
j_call: TRBJ1-6
d_call: NA

cdr3_aa: CASSVEVGEQFF
cdr3_nt: TGTGCCAGCAGCGTAGAGGTGGGGGAGCAGTTCTTC
v_call: TRBV9
clone_size: NA
j_call: TRBJ2-1
d_call: NA

cdr3_aa: CAWSPSSGNTIYF
cdr3_nt: TGTGCCTGGAGCCCGAGCTCTGGAAACACCATATATTTT
v_call: TRBV30
clone_size: NA
j_call: TRBJ1-3
d_call: NA

cdr3_aa: CASITSGQGYTEAFF
cdr3_nt: TGTGCCAGTATTACCTCCGGACAGGGGTACACTGAAGCTTTCTTT
v_call: TRBV19
clone_size: NA
j_call: TRBJ1-1
d_call: TRBD1

cdr3_aa: CASSPRLAGVGSTDTQYF
cdr3_nt: TGCGCCAGCAGCCCCAGACTAGCGGGAGTGGGAAGCACAGATACGCAGTATTTT
v_call: TRBV5-1
clone_size: few
j_call: TRBJ2-3
d_call: TRBD2

cdr3_aa: CASSLWDRVGYTF
cdr3_nt: TGTGCCAGCAGTTTATGGGACAGGGTAGGCTACACCTTC
v_call: TRBV28
clone_size: NA
j_call: TRBJ1-2
d_call: TRBD1

cdr3_aa: CASSPRPVGYTF
cdr3_nt: TGTGCCAGCAGCCCCCGGCCTGTGGGCTACACCTTC
v_call: TRBV7-8
clone_size: once
j_call: TRBJ1-2
d_call: NA

cdr3_aa: CASSPRLQLTGELFF
cdr3_nt: TGCGCCAGCAGCCCAAGATTACAGCTAACCGGGGAGCTGTTTTTT
v_call: TRBV5-1
clone_size: NA
j_call: TRBJ2-2
d_call: NA

cdr3_aa: CAGGGVSETQYF
cdr3_nt: TGTGCCGGAGGGGGGGTTTCGGAGACCCAGTACTTC
v_call: TRBV2
clone_size: NA
j_call: TRBJ2-5
d_call: NA

cdr3_aa: CASSSSQALGNTIYF
cdr3_nt: TGTGCCAGCAGCTCATCACAGGCGTTGGGAAACACCATATATTTT
v_call: TRBV11-3
clone_size: NA
j_call: TRBJ1-3
d_call: NA

cdr3_aa: CSAQKGQGAANEKLFF
cdr3_nt: TGCAGCGCCCAAAAGGGACAGGGGGCAGCTAATGAAAAACTGTTTTTT
v_call: TRBV29-1
clone_size: NA
j_call: TRBJ1-4
d_call: TRBD1

cdr3_aa: CAAGQGPYGGELFF
cdr3_nt: TGCGCCGCCGGACAGGGGCCTTATGGCGGGGAGCTGTTTTTT
v_call: TRBV4-1
clone_size: NA
j_call: TRBJ2-2
d_call: TRBD1

cdr3_aa: CATSREGAGDTGELFF
cdr3_nt: TGTGCCACCAGCAGAGAAGGGGCCGGGGACACCGGGGAGCTGTTTTTT
v_call: TRBV15
clone_size: NA
j_call: TRBJ2-2
d_call: NA

cdr3_aa: CASSSSGRGIEQFF
cdr3_nt: TGTGCCAGCAGCTCCAGCGGCAGAGGTATTGAGCAGTTCTTC
v_call: TRBV7-6
clone_size: NA
j_call: TRBJ2-1
d_call: NA

cdr3_aa: CASSLELAYYEQYF
cdr3_nt: TGTGCCAGCAGCTTGGAACTAGCTTACTACGAGCAGTACTTC
v_call: TRBV5-6
clone_size: NA
j_call: TRBJ2-7
d_call: NA

cdr3_aa: CASSSQGNKLVTEAFF
cdr3_nt: TGTGCCAGCAGTTCTCAGGGGAATAAACTCGTCACTGAAGCTTTCTTT
v_call: TRBV28
clone_size: few
j_call: TRBJ1-1
d_call: NA